This TCR beta chain was profiled in a study of T cells expressing NK-cell markers. A remark on this clonotype: Its target is unknown.

TCRdb re-analyzed the 5' RACE reads; it lists each CDR3 protein once, without DNA. Its table records about 440,000 distinct CDR3 sequences. Study conclusions and caveats: Also leading the CD3+CD56-NKG2C+ fraction in a few donors were these clonotypes.

Sequencing was done on a sample of blood T cells: a sorted CD56 or NKG2C T cell subset, CD4+ or CD8+ T cells, or bulk PBMC T cells (not recorded which). The source is a woman between 18 and 69 years old in good health.

CDR3 loop: CASDNYGEQFF. The genes are TRBV19 and TRBJ2-1. The CDR3 extends over 11 amino acids. Germline V gene data show CDR1 as LNHDA and CDR2 as SQIVND (reference sequence). Looking up the rest from reference TRBV19 and TRBJ2-1 gives the full variable domain: DGGITQSPKYLFRKEGQNVTLSCEQNLNHDAMYWYRQDPGQGLRLIYYSQIVNDFQKGDIAEGYSVSREKKESFPLTVTSAQKNPTAFYLCASDNYGEQFFGPGTRLTVL.